This T cell receptor beta chain was captured in a study of beta chain features in type 1 diabetes. Across the whole study: Cell yields, age and gender were similar between patients and healthy donors.

This clone has ten or more counts. Its antigen is as yet unknown. Study-level points and caveats: Still unanswered here is whether HLA type influences TCRB rearrangement. Patients' naive, central memory and regulatory TCRB repertoires appeared more alike than those of healthy donors.

In germline, CDR1 is SGHRS, CDR2 YFSETQ. The V and J ends lost 3 bases and 4 bases respectively, with 10 bases between them. The CDR3 runs 14 residues. Blood was collected once per donor into heparin, averaging about 110 mL. The sequenced template was cDNA made from the entire isolated RNA. The protocol was immunoSEQ multiplex PCR, while the TCRdb copy is restricted to in-frame clones and leaves out a portion. In the table there are more than 110,000 clones, about 7% of which are singletons. This chain uses TRBV5-1 with TRBJ1-4, with a weak D call TRBD1 (5 bases). The sequence derives from a young woman in good health. The source material was central memory CD4+ T cells from blood. CDR3 region: CASSSDTVNEKLFF. The CDR3 DNA is TGCGCCAGCAGCTCGGACACTGTTAATGAAAAACTGTTTTTT.